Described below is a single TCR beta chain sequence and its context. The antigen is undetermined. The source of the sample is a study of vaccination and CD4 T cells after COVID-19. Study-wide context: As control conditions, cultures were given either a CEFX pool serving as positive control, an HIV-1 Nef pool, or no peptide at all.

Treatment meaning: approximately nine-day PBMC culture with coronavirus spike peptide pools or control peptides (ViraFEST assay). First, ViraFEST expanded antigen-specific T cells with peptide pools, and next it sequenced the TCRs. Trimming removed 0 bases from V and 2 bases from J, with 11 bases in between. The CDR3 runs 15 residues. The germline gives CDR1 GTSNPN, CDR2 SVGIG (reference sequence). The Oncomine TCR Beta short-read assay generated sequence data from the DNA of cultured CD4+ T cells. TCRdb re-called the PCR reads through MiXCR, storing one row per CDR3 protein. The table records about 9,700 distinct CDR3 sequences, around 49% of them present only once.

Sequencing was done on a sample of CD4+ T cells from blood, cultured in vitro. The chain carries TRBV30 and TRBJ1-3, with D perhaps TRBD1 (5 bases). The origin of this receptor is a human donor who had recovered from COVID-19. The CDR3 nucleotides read TGTGCCTGGAGTGTAGGCGGGGGTCCTGGAAACACCATATATTTT. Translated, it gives CAWSVGGGPGNTIYF.